This entry lists 25 T cell receptor beta chains sequenced from one sample in a study of tumor and adjacent non-tumor tissue in lung cancer. Three rounds of nested PCR, following a modified ARM-PCR protocol, produced the TCRbeta library. MiXCR was run by TCRdb on the multiplex PCR reads, yielding one entry per CDR3 protein. This sample has fewer than 100,000 distinct CDR3 sequences, with roughly three quarters found just once. This sample's RNA came from whole unsorted tissue. More than 3 cm separated this lung sample from the edge of the tumor. What was sequenced was distant non-tumor lung tissue. These receptor sequences come from a woman aged 50 to 60 with non-small cell lung cancer.

Comments on this clonotype: The CDR3 carries no conserved terminal phenylalanine or tryptophan, so it likely arises from a read error. The chain combines TRBV6-5 with TRBJ2-7; no firm D call. CDR1 is MNHEY and CDR2 is SVGAGI in the germline V gene. The CDR3 runs to 12 residues. The V gene lost 8 bases and the J gene lost 6 bases, with 14 bases spanning the gap. In DNA, the CDR3 is TGTGCCAGCTGTCCTCCCAGAGGCGAGCAGTACTTG. Translation: CASCPPRGEQYL.

This clonotype was seen only a few times. The chain joins TRBV9 to TRBJ2-1, with TRBD2 matching over 12 bases. J gave up 8 bases and V 0 bases, and 6 bases lay outside the gene matches. CDR3 length equals 16 residues. Germline lookup yields CDR1 SGDLS and CDR2 YYNGEE. The CDR3 loop is CASSVELAGGPYEQFF. CDR3 sequence (DNA): TGTGCCAGCAGCGTAGAGCTAGCGGGAGGGCCATATGAGCAGTTCTTC. The variable domain in full, completed from reference TRBV9 and TRBJ2-1, reads DSGVTQTPKHLITATGQRVTLRCSPRSGDLSVYWYQQSLDQGLQFLIQYYNGEERAKGNILERFSAQQFPDLHSELNLSSLELGDSALYFCASSVELAGGPYEQFFGPGTRLTVL.

About this clonotype: Compared with germline, one end of the junction differs, possibly owing to a read error. The chain links TRBV12-3 or TRBV12-4 to TRBJ2-2; maybe TRBD2 (6 bases). The CDR3 length is 16 residues. The CDR3 nucleotides are TGTGCCAGCAGTTTAGGGACATGGACAAACACCCGGGAGCTGTATTTT. It yields the protein CASSLGTWTNTRELYF.

This clonotype was observed many times. The V gene is TRBV12-3 or TRBV12-4, the J gene TRBJ1-5; D may be TRBD1 (6 bases). V was shortened by 7 bases and J by 7 bases, with 17 bases between the two germline ends. The CDR3 contains 14 residues. The chain's CDR3 is CASNSPGGRQPQHF. The DNA of the CDR3 is TGTGCCAGCAACTCCCCCGGGGGGCGCCAGCCCCAGCATTTT.

This clonotype was recorded once. As the CDR3 is not closed by the conserved phenylalanine or tryptophan, this likely results from a read error. The rearrangement links TRBV29-1 to TRBJ2-2, with a weak D call TRBD2 (5 bases). CDR1 is SQVTM, CDR2 ANQGSEA, per germline. The CDR3 covers 12 residues. The CDR3 sequence: CSVGDFTGKLFI. The CDR3 DNA sequence: TGCAGTGTTGGAGATTTCACCGGGAAGCTGTTTATT.

A few counts support this clonotype. The chain recombines TRBV5-1 with TRBJ2-1; 10 bases map to TRBD2. Germline V gene lookup returns CDR1 SGHRS and CDR2 YFSETQ. The CDR3 has 15 residues. The J segment lost 8 bases and the V segment lost 1 base, leaving 6 bases of the junction unmatched. The CDR3 DNA is TGCGCCAGCAGCTTGACTAGCGGGAAAGGTGATGAGCAGTTCTTC. Residues: CASSLTSGKGDEQFF.

The chain is built from TRBV5-4 and TRBJ2-4; a weak D match, TRBD2 (6 bases). The CDR3 has 14 residues. The ends were cut back, 8 bases at V and 4 bases at J, with 16 bases in the middle. CDR1 and CDR2 (germline): SGHNT, YYREEE (reference sequence). The CDR3 sequence is CASRLKGTKNIQYF. For the CDR3, the DNA is TGTGCCAGTAGATTGAAAGGGACTAAAAACATTCAGTACTTC.

With respect to this clonotype: One junction end disagrees with the germline gene, perhaps due to a read error. The chain joins TRBV4-2 to TRBJ2-5, with 7 bases aligning to TRBD2. This CDR3 has 15 residues. CDR1 LGHNA and CDR2 YNFKEQ come from the germline V gene. CDR3 DNA sequence: TGTAACAGCAGCCAAGTTCCGGGAGGACAAGAGACTCAGTACTTC. Its translation: CNSSQVPGGQETQYF.

In its sample, this clonotype was seen many times. The chain couples TRBV5-1 to TRBJ2-1, with TRBD2 identical over 8 bases. The V gene end was trimmed by 0 bases and the J gene end by 0 bases; junction bases not matched to a gene: 2. Germline V CDR1 and CDR2: SGHRS, YFSETQ. The CDR3 spans 16 residues. The chain's CDR3 is CASSLGGTSSYNEQFF. The DNA for the CDR3 is TGCGCCAGCAGCTTGGGAGGGACTAGCTCCTACAATGAGCAGTTCTTC.

Concerning this clonotype: A much larger clone lies a single base off, so this may be a read error. The rearrangement links TRBV7-9 to TRBJ2-3; D is uncertain. This CDR3 is built from 18 residues. In germline, CDR1 is SEHNR, CDR2 FQNEAQ (reference sequence). Here the CDR3 reads CASSNTTGRLLLTDTQCF. The DNA for the CDR3 is TGTGCCAGCAGCAACACAACCGGACGACTTCTCCTCACAGATACGCAGTGTTTT.

For this clonotype: A much larger clonotype is one base distant, so this may be a read error. This sequence joins TRBV19 and TRBJ1-1, with D unresolved. The CDR3 totals 13 residues. Germline V gene lookup returns CDR1 LNHDA and CDR2 SQIVND (reference sequence). The V end was cut by 10 bases, the J end by 1 base, with 13 bases between. Here the CDR3 reads CATTPRENTEAFF. CDR3 nucleotides: TGTGCCACTACGCCCAGAGAGAACACTGAAGCTTTCTTT.

The chain recombines TRBV10-2 with TRBJ2-1, with D uncertain. Trimming left V 6 bases short and J 6 bases short, with 15 bases between. From germline, CDR1 is WSHSY and CDR2 SAAADI. The CDR3 has 14 residues. Here the CDR3 reads CASRHIRTINEQFF. CDR3 in DNA: TGCGCCAGCAGGCACATCAGGACCATCAATGAGCAGTTCTTC.

Turning to this clonotype: Its ends do not fully match the called genes, so a read error is possible. The rearrangement uses TRBV10-3 and TRBJ2-1; D is perhaps TRBD1 (6 bases). Germline V gene lookup returns CDR1 ENHRY and CDR2 SYGVKD. There are 16 residues in the CDR3. CDR3 nucleotide sequence: TGTGCCATGAGTGACCGACAGGAGGTAGGGAACAATGAGCAGTTCTTC. This sequence encodes CAMSDRQEVGNNEQFF.

This clonotype was seen only once. Mismatch with germline at one junction end may stem from a read error. This chain connects TRBV28 to TRBJ1-5, with 10 bases that match TRBD1. Germline V gene lookup returns CDR1 MDHEN and CDR2 SYDVKM. This CDR3 spans 14 amino acids. The CDR3 DNA sequence: TGTGTCAGCAATTGGGGACAGGGGAGACAGCCCCAGCATTTT. Its translation: CVSNWGQGRQPQHF.

The rearrangement joins TRBV4-1 to TRBJ2-5, with 10 bases that match TRBD2. The CDR3 loop spans 14 amino acids. CDR1 and CDR2 (germline): MGHRA, YSYEKL. V lost 5 bases and J lost 5; bases outside the gene matches: 5. CDR3 sequence: CASSSSGSHETQYF. Written as DNA, the CDR3 is TGCGCCAGCAGCTCTAGCGGGAGTCATGAGACCCAGTACTTC.

The chain employs TRBV5-6 and TRBJ2-7, with 9 positions matching TRBD2. This CDR3 region has 15 residues. Germline lookup yields CDR1 SGHDT and CDR2 YYEEEE. Written as DNA, the CDR3 is TGTGGCAACAGCTTGTGGGCTAGCGGGAAAGTCGAGCAGTACTTC. It codes for CGNSLWASGKVEQYF. The complete variable domain, with remaining parts taken from reference TRBV5-6 and TRBJ2-7, reads DAGVTQSPTHLIKTRGQQVTLRCSPKSGHDTVSWYQQALGQGPQFIFQYYEEEERQRGNFPDRFSGHQFPNYSSELNVNALLLGDSALYLCGNSLWASGKVEQYFGPGTRLTVT.

This clonotype was counted once. This CDR3 is missing its conserved last phenylalanine or tryptophan, likely due to a read error. The chain joins TRBV10-3 to TRBJ2-3; no clear D gene. The CDR3 runs 12 residues. Germline CDR1 is ENHRY and CDR2 is SYGVKD. CDR3 in amino acids: CTISGSTDTQYI. Here the CDR3 DNA reads TGTACCATCAGTGGTAGCACAGATACGCAGTATATT.

This clonotype was seen only a few times. An end of the junction differs from the germline gene, which may be a read error. This chain joins TRBV28 and TRBJ2-7; 11 nucleotides match TRBD2. CDR1 and CDR2 (germline): MDHEN, SYDVKM. The CDR3 spans 16 residues. The CDR3 reads CVSRPSLAGGVNEQYF. The CDR3 DNA sequence: TGTGTCAGCAGACCCTCTCTAGCGGGAGGAGTCAACGAGCAGTACTTC.

The table lists this clonotype with many counts. The chain employs TRBV14 and TRBJ1-1; 10 bases map to TRBD1. From germline, CDR1 is SGHDN and CDR2 FVKESK. This CDR3 comprises 14 residues. V shed 6 bases and J 7 bases; nucleotides not matched to a gene: 8. The CDR3 DNA reads TGTGCCAGCAGGCGGACAGGGGGATCGTATGAAGCTTTCTTT. Its translation: CASRRTGGSYEAFF.

This clonotype appeared many times. The gene calls are TRBV6-2 or TRBV6-3 and TRBJ1-1, with no clear D. Trimming cost V 0 bases and J 0 bases, with 20 bases left between them. Germline loops: CDR1 MNHEY, CDR2 SVGEGT. The CDR3 length is 19 residues. For the CDR3, the DNA is TGTGCCAGCAGTTACTCCTTACTCAACCCGTTGAAGATGAACACTGAAGCTTTCTTT. Protein: CASSYSLLNPLKMNTEAFF.

This clonotype showed up just a few times. A much larger clone sits a single nucleotide away, making a read error possible. The conserved final phenylalanine or tryptophan is absent from the CDR3, which likely points to a read error. The gene calls are TRBV28 and TRBJ2-7; TRBD2 matches 7 bases. Germline-derived CDR1 and CDR2 are MDHEN and SYDVKM. This CDR3 comprises 13 residues. Unmatched junction bases numbered 7, after V lost 8 bases and J lost 3 bases. As DNA, the CDR3 is TGTGCCAGCTCAATGGGAGGGTTCTACGAGCAGTACCTC. This translates into CASSMGGFYEQYL.

Worth noting for this clonotype: Given the absence of the conserved phenylalanine or tryptophan at the CDR3 end, a read error is likely. The chain links TRBV6-1 to TRBJ2-3; tentatively, D is TRBD2 (6 bases). Germline-derived CDR1 and CDR2 are MNHNS and SASEGT. V was trimmed by 1 base and J by 4 bases, leaving 15 bases between them. This CDR3 region has 16 residues. The CDR3 sequence is CASSEETRGGADTQYI. The CDR3 DNA sequence: TGTGCCAGCAGTGAAGAGACAAGGGGAGGAGCAGATACGCAGTATATT.

This clonotype was detected only once. One end of the junction fails to match germline, which may point to a read error. The V and J genes are TRBV20-1 and TRBJ1-5, with TRBD1 matching over 9 bases. Germline CDR1 reads DFQATT; CDR2 reads SNEGSKA (reference sequence). CDR3 length: 14 amino acids. The CDR3 DNA follows: TGCAGTGAGCCGACAGGGGGTTTATATCAGCCGCAGCATTTT. Translation: CSEPTGGLYQPQHF.

A word on this clonotype: The limits of the CDR3 on the DNA are not certain, so only TCRdb's listed CDR3 is given. The gene calls are TRBV29-1 and TRBJ2-1; the table's D call of TRBD1 was not tested on the DNA. Germline CDR1 SQVTM, CDR2 ANQGSEA. Termini included, the CDR3 measures 13 amino acids. CDR3: CSVAQGAGNEHFF.

In its sample, this clonotype is medium-sized. The V and J genes are TRBV11-2 and TRBJ2-1, with 10 bases matching TRBD2. Germline V gene sequence: CDR1 SGHAT, CDR2 FQNNGV. Trimming took 1 base from V and 0 from J; bases not matched to a gene: 6. CDR3 length equals 18 residues. As DNA, the CDR3 is TGTGCCAGCAGCTTAGCTGCTAGCGGGAGTACCTCCTACAATGAGCAGTTCTTC. This encodes CASSLAASGSTSYNEQFF.